Listed here is a single T cell receptor beta chain. The antigen is unknown. Sequenced by immunoSEQ multiplex PCR; TCRdb stores in-frame clones only, minus some. The data hold 25,000 to 30,000 clones, with roughly nine tenths observed a single time. This entry comes from a study of a mutant IDH1 vaccine in newly diagnosed glioma. Documented time point: week 5, during vaccination. Topical imiquimod accompanied each vaccine dose, which consisted of 300 ug of mutant IDH1 20-mer peptide. Trimming removed 0 bases from V and 4 bases from J, with 12 bases in between. CDR1 and CDR2 from the germline V gene are SGHNT and YENEEA. The length of the CDR3 is 15 residues.

The sequence was collected from a middle-aged woman with glioma. Some clones in this sample may be carry-over from other donors' samples. The chain carries TRBV11-3 and TRBJ2-5; D is possibly TRBD2 (6 bases). The sequences come from peripheral blood mononuclear cells (PBMCs), collected from a glioma patient whose treatment included an IDH1 peptide vaccine. The CDR3 spells CASSLEGSEGETQYF. The CDR3 region has the DNA TGTGCCAGCAGCTTAGAGGGGTCGGAGGGAGAGACCCAGTACTTC.